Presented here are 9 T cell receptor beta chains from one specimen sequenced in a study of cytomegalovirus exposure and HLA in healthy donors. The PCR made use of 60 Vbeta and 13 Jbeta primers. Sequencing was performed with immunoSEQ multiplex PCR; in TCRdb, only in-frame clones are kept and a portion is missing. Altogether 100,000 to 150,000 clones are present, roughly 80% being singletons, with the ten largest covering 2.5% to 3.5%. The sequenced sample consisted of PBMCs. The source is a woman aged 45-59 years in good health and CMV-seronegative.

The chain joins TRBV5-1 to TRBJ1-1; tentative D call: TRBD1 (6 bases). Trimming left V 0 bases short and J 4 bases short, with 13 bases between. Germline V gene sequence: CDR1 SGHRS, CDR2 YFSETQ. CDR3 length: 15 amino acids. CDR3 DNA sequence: TGCGCCAGCAGCTTGGGGTCACAGGGCGGCACTGAAGCTTTCTTT. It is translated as CASSLGSQGGTEAFF. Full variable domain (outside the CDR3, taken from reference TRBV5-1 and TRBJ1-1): KAGVTQTPRYLIKTRGQQVTLSCSPISGHRSVSWYQQTPGQGLQFLFEYFSETQRNKGNFPGRFSGRQFSNSRSEMNVSTLELGDSALYLCASSLGSQGGTEAFFGQGTRLTVV.

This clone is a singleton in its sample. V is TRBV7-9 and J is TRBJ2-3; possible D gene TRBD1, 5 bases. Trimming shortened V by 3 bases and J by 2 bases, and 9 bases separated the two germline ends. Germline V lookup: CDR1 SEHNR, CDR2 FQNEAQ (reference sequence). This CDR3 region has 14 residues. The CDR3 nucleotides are TGTGCCAGCAGCTTTGCAGGGAACACAGATACGCAGTATTTT. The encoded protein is CASSFAGNTDTQYF.

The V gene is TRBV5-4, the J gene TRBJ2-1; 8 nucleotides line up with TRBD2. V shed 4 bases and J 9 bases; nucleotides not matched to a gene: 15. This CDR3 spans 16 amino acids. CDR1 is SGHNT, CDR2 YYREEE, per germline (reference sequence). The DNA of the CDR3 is TGTGCCAGCAGCCCCCCCGGGGGGGAGCCCCTTGGTGAGCAGTTCTTC. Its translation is CASSPPGGEPLGEQFF.

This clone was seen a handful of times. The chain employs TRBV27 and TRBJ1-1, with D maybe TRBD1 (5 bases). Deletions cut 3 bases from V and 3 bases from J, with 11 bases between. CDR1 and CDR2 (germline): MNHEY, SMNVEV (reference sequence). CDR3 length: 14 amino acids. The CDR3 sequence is CASSFLGAYTEAFF. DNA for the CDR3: TGTGCCAGCAGTTTCTTAGGGGCGTACACTGAAGCTTTCTTT.

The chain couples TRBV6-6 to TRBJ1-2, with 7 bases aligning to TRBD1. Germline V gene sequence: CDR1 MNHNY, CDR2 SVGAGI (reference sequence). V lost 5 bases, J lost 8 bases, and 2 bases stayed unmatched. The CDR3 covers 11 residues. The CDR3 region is CASSQGGGYTF. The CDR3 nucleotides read TGTGCCAGCAGTCAGGGGGGCGGCTACACCTTC.

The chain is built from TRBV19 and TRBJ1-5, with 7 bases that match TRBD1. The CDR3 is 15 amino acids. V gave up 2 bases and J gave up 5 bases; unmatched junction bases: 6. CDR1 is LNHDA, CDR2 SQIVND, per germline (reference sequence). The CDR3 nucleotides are TGTGCCAGTAGTATAAGCGCAGGGACAGATCAGCCCCAGCATTTT. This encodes CASSISAGTDQPQHF.

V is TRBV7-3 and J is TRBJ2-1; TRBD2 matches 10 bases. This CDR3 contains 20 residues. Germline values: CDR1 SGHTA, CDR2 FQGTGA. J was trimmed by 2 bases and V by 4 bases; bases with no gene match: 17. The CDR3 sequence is CASSSPLAGWAGVTYNEQFF. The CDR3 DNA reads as TGTGCCAGCAGCTCACCACTAGCGGGGTGGGCGGGGGTTACCTACAATGAGCAGTTCTTC.

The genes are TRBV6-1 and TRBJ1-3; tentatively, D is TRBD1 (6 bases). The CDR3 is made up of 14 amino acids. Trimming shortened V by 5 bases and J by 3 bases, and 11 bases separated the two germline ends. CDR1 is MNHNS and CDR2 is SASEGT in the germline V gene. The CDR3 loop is CASSINRDGNTIYF. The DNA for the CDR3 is TGTGCCAGCAGTATTAACAGGGATGGAAACACCATATATTTT.

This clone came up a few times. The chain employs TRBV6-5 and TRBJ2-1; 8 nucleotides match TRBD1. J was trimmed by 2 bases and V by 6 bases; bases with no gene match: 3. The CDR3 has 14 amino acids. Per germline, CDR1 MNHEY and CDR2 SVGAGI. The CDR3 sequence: CASSLTGAYNEQFF. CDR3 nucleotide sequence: TGTGCCAGCAGCCTGACAGGGGCCTACAATGAGCAGTTCTTC.